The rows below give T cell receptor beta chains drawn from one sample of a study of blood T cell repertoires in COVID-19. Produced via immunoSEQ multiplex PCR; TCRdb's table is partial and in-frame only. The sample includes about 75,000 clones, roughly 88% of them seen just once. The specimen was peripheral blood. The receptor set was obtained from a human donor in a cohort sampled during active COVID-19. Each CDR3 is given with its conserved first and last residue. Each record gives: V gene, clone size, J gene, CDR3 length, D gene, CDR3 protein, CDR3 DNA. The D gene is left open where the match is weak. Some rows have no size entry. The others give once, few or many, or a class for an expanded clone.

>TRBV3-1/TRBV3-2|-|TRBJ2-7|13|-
CASSQAETYEQYF
TGTGCCAGCAGCCAAGCTGAGACCTACGAGCAGTACTTC
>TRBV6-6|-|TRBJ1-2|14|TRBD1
CAAGGGYIEDGYTF
TGTGCCGCAGGGGGCGGTTATATTGAGGATGGCTACACCTTC
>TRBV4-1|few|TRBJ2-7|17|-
CASSHVDRLRFSYEQYF
TGCGCCAGCAGCCATGTCGACAGGCTGAGATTCTCCTACGAGCAGTACTTC
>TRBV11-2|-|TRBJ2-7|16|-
CASSLGIGGIPYEQYF
TGTGCCAGCAGCTTAGGAATTGGGGGCATACCCTACGAGCAGTACTTC
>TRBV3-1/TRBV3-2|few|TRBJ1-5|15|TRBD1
CASSPGTGGDQPQHF
TGTGCCAGCAGCCCGGGGACAGGGGGCGATCAGCCCCAGCATTTT
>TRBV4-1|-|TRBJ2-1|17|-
CASSRKGGVLPYNEQFF
TGCGCCAGCAGCCGCAAAGGGGGGGTCCTCCCCTACAATGAGCAGTTCTTC
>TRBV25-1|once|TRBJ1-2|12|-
CASSEDPRGYTF
TGTGCCAGCAGTGAAGATCCACGGGGCTACACCTTC
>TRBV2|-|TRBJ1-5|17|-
CASSAWGQVKSNQPQHF
TGTGCCAGCAGTGCGTGGGGGCAGGTTAAGAGCAATCAGCCCCAGCATTTT
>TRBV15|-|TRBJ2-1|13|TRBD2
CATSTHGGNEQFF
TGTGCCACCAGCACACACGGGGGGAATGAGCAGTTCTTC
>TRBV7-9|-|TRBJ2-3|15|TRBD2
CASSLGAGGTDTQYF
TGTGCCAGCAGCTTAGGAGCGGGGGGGACAGATACGCAGTATTTT
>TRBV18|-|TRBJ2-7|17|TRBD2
CASSPRPSGGYNYEQYF
TGTGCCAGCTCACCCCGCCCTAGCGGGGGGTATAATTACGAGCAGTACTTC
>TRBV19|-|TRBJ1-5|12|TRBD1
CASRQGGQPQHF
TGTGCCAGCCGACAGGGTGGTCAGCCCCAGCATTTT
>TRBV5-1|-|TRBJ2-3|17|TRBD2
CASSLEAGARRTDTQYF
TGCGCCAGCAGCTTGGAAGCGGGGGCTAGGAGGACAGATACGCAGTATTTT
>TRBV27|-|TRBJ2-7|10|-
CASSIYEQYF
TGTGCCAGCAGCATCTACGAGCAGTACTTC
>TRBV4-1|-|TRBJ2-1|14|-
CASSQVQIYNEQFF
TGCGCCAGCAGCCAAGTCCAGATCTACAATGAGCAGTTCTTC
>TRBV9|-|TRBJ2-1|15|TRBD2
CASSRTSGTYNEQFF
TGTGCCAGCAGCCGGACTAGCGGGACTTACAATGAGCAGTTCTTC
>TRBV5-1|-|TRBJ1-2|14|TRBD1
CASSPLDRESGYTF
TGCGCCAGCAGCCCTCTAGACAGGGAGAGTGGCTACACCTTC
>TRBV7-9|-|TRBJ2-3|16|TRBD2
CASSFPTSGVTDTQYF
TGTGCCAGCAGCTTCCCAACTAGCGGGGTAACGGATACGCAGTATTTT
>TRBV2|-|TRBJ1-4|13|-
CASSFGTEEKLFF
TGTGCCAGCAGTTTTGGTACAGAAGAAAAACTGTTTTTT
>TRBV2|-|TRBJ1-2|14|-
CASSEMEADYGYTF
TGTGCCAGCAGTGAAATGGAGGCTGACTATGGCTACACCTTC
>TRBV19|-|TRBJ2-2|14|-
CASRLRENTGELFF
TGTGCCAGTAGGTTGCGGGAGAACACCGGGGAGCTGTTTTTT
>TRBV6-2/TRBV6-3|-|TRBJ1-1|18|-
CASSYSLTRGHKNTEAFF
TGTGCCAGCAGTTACTCGCTTACAAGAGGACATAAGAACACTGAAGCTTTCTTT
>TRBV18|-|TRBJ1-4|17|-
CASSLEQGPATNEKLFF
TGTGCCAGCTCACTCGAACAGGGCCCCGCAACTAATGAAAAACTGTTTTTT
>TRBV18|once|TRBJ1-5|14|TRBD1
CASSPTGGNQPQHF
TGTGCCAGCTCACCGACAGGGGGTAATCAGCCCCAGCATTTT
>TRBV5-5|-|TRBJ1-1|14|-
CASSLAGGIAEAFF
TGTGCCAGCAGCTTGGCGGGGGGTATCGCTGAAGCTTTCTTT
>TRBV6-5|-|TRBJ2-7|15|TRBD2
CASSDSPGGAYEQYF
TGTGCCAGCAGTGACTCTCCCGGGGGGGCCTACGAGCAGTACTTC
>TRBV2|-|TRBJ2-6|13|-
CASRYSGANVLTF
TGTGCCAGCAGATATTCTGGGGCCAACGTCCTGACTTTC
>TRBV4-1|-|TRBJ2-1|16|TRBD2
CASSSGLAGFYNEQFF
TGCGCCAGCAGCAGCGGACTAGCGGGCTTCTACAATGAGCAGTTCTTC
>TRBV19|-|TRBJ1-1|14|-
CASSISQRNTEAFF
TGTGCCAGTAGTATTAGTCAGCGGAACACTGAAGCTTTCTTT
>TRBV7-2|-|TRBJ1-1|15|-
CASSLIPGLNTEAFF
TGTGCCAGCAGCTTAATTCCAGGGCTGAACACTGAAGCTTTCTTT